The 10 T cell receptor beta chains below all came from one sample that was sequenced in a study of T-cell reconstitution after alpha-beta-depleted transplantation in children. Preparation of the TCRbeta library used unique molecular identifiers. In TCRdb, the PCR reads were re-called with MiXCR into one record per CDR3 protein. Among 700,000 or so distinct CDR3 sequences listed, roughly 14% were seen once. The sequencing used PBMCs, collected before TCRalphabeta/CD19-depleted stem cell transplant. These TCRs come from a girl aged 2 to 9 with congenital amegakaryocytic thrombocytopenia, due to receive a stem cell transplant.

This clonotype was observed a few times. The genes are TRBV6-2 or TRBV6-3 and TRBJ2-7; 13 bases match TRBD2. Germline V gives CDR1 MNHEY, CDR2 SVGEGT. After removal of 7 bases from V and 2 bases from J, the junction contained 5 bases not matched to a gene. The CDR3 spans 15 residues. The CDR3 coding sequence is TGTGCCAGCACCAGGACTAGCGGGAGAGCCTACGAGCAGTACTTC. Translated: CASTRTSGRAYEQYF.

The sample holds many counts of this clonotype. Possible read error: a much larger clone is one base away. The chain joins TRBV5-1 to TRBJ2-3; a possible D gene is TRBD1 (5 bases). The CDR3 spans 15 residues. Germline V gene data show CDR1 as SGHRS and CDR2 as YFSETQ. V lost 0 bases, J lost 0 bases, and 8 bases lay in between. CDR3 amino acids: CASSLGRASTDTQYF. For the CDR3, the DNA is TGCGCCAGCAGCTTGGGCAGGGCTAGCACAGATACGCAGTATTTT.

In its sample, this clonotype was seen a few times. V gene TRBV6-2 or TRBV6-3 combines with J gene TRBJ2-2; D is perhaps TRBD1 or TRBD2 (5 bases each). Trimming stripped 7 bases from V and 4 bases from J, with 34 bases between. Per germline, CDR1 MNHEY and CDR2 SVGEGT. This CDR3 has 21 amino acids. The CDR3 DNA follows: TGTGCCAGCACCCTCGGCTGGTGGGCAGGGACGCCAAAGATGGGCACCGGGGAGCTGTTTTTT. It translates to CASTLGWWAGTPKMGTGELFF.

This clonotype has more than one count but fewer than ten. The chain has TRBV20-1 and TRBJ2-1, with 9 nucleotides matching TRBD2. CDR1 is DFQATT and CDR2 is SNEGSKA in the germline V gene (reference sequence). V trimming: 3 bases; J trimming: 3 bases; junction bases outside the gene matches: 3. The CDR3 is made up of 14 amino acids. CDR3 residues: CSASSSGVYNEQFF. The CDR3 region has the DNA TGCAGTGCTAGCTCTAGCGGGGTCTACAATGAGCAGTTCTTC.

Many counts were recorded for this clonotype. The rearrangement links TRBV5-1 to TRBJ1-2; no definite D call. The CDR3 is 14 amino acids. Germline CDR1 and CDR2: SGHRS and YFSETQ. The V end lost 0 bases, the J end lost 8 bases, and 14 bases lay between the germline ends. The CDR3 is CASSLAWGLWGYTF. CDR3 DNA: TGCGCCAGCAGCTTGGCCTGGGGTCTTTGGGGCTACACCTTC.

V usage is TRBV20-1 and J usage is TRBJ2-3; the match to TRBD2 covers 8 bases. This CDR3 has 15 amino acids. Germline V gene lookup returns CDR1 DFQATT and CDR2 SNEGSKA (reference sequence). The ends lost 8 bases at V and 2 bases at J; junction bases unmatched: 12. The CDR3, as DNA: TGCAGTCCGTCACCAGCGGGAGCGACCACAGATACGCAGTATTTT. Its translation: CSPSPAGATTDTQYF.

This chain uses TRBV6-5 with TRBJ2-1, with 9 bases fitting TRBD2. The CDR3 contains 15 residues. Germline V gives CDR1 MNHEY, CDR2 SVGAGI. The J segment lost 3 bases and the V segment lost 0 bases, leaving 0 bases of the junction unmatched. DNA for the CDR3: TGTGCCAGCAGTTACTCACTAGCGGGCTACAATGAGCAGTTCTTC. Amino acids: CASSYSLAGYNEQFF.

Many counts were recorded for this clonotype. The chain joins TRBV20-1 to TRBJ2-1, with 8 positions matching TRBD2. This CDR3 contains 13 residues. CDR1 and CDR2 from the germline V gene are DFQATT and SNEGSKA (reference sequence). After removal of 3 bases from V and 8 bases from J, the junction contained 6 bases not matched to a gene. CDR3 region: CSASTRRGDEQFF. CDR3 sequence (DNA): TGCAGTGCTAGTACGCGGCGGGGGGATGAGCAGTTCTTC.

This clonotype showed up many times. V is TRBV20-1 and J is TRBJ2-5; D remains unclear. The V and J ends lost 5 bases and 2 bases respectively, with 15 bases between them. The CDR3 totals 14 residues. CDR1 is DFQATT and CDR2 is SNEGSKA in the germline V gene (reference sequence). CDR3 coding DNA: TGCAGTGCTTTACGGACCCTACATCAAGAGACCCAGTACTTC. Protein product: CSALRTLHQETQYF.

This clonotype was detected many times. The genes are TRBV12-3 or TRBV12-4 and TRBJ1-5; D is possibly TRBD1 (5 bases). The CDR3 covers 15 residues. Between the trimmed V and J ends, which lost 1 base and 6 bases, there was a span of 13 bases. CDR3 sequence (DNA): TGTGCCAGCAGTTTAGATTTGGGGACGGGTCAGCCCCAGCATTTT. Translating it yields CASSLDLGTGQPQHF.